Listed here are 11 T cell receptor beta chains from one sample, sequenced in a study of control samples from healthy donors and cancer patients. Assay used: immunoSEQ multiplex PCR; TCRdb lists only in-frame clones, some missing. The sample consists of 150,000 or so clones, roughly 94% of them appearing once. The sample consisted of PBMCs. The receptor source for this set is a man between 60 and 75 years old with colorectal cancer.

This chain joins TRBV30 and TRBJ1-2, with 11 positions matching TRBD1. Trimming cost V 8 bases and J 6 bases; bases outside gene matches: 8. Germline V gene lookup returns CDR1 GTSNPN and CDR2 SVGIG (reference sequence). The length of the CDR3 is 13 residues. CDR3 bases: TGTGCCGCCTCCGGGACAGGGGGTGATGGCTACACCTTC. It is translated as CAASGTGGDGYTF.

The chain recombines TRBV19 with TRBJ1-1; D not certain. The CDR3 is made up of 13 amino acids. From germline, CDR1 is LNHDA and CDR2 SQIVND (reference sequence). Trimming left V 5 bases short and J 3 bases short, with 10 bases between. The chain's CDR3 is CASSGQDYTEAFF. CDR3 DNA: TGTGCCAGTAGTGGTCAGGATTACACTGAAGCTTTCTTT.

This chain connects TRBV6-1 to TRBJ1-5, with D hard to call. Germline lookup yields CDR1 MNHNS and CDR2 SASEGT. The length of the CDR3 is 13 residues. Trimming removed 2 bases from V and 7 bases from J, with 9 bases in between. The CDR3, as DNA: TGTGCCAGCAGTGAAAACGGTCGGCAGCCCCAGCATTTT. Translation: CASSENGRQPQHF.

The chain recombines TRBV24-1 with TRBJ2-6; D unclear. The CDR3 spans 17 residues. Germline V gene data show CDR1 as KGHDR and CDR2 as SFDVKD. V dropped 3 bases and J dropped 2 bases, with 13 bases sitting between them. CDR3: CATSDQEGYAGANVLTF. As DNA, the CDR3 is TGTGCCACCAGTGATCAGGAAGGGTACGCTGGGGCCAACGTCCTGACTTTC.

The J gene is TRBJ2-6, the V gene TRBV10-2; possible D gene TRBD1, 6 bases. V gave up 5 bases and J gave up 2 bases, with 7 bases separating them. CDR3 length: 14 amino acids. The germline gives CDR1 WSHSY, CDR2 SAAADI. The CDR3 spells CASSRTAGANVLTF. The CDR3 DNA reads as TGCGCCAGCAGTCGGACAGCTGGGGCCAACGTCCTGACTTTC.

This chain uses TRBV7-6 with TRBJ1-3, with 7 bases identical to TRBD1. V lost 2 bases, J lost 0 bases, and 7 bases stayed unmatched. Looked up from germline, CDR1 is SGHVS and CDR2 is FNYEAQ. This CDR3 comprises 17 residues. The CDR3 sequence: CASSLMAGQISGNTIYF. DNA for the CDR3: TGTGCCAGCAGCTTAATGGCGGGACAGATCTCTGGAAACACCATATATTTT. The complete variable domain, with remaining parts taken from reference TRBV7-6 and TRBJ1-3, reads GAGVSQSPRYKVTKRGQDVALRCDPISGHVSLYWYRQALGQGPEFLTYFNYEAQQDKSGLPNDRFSAERPEGSISTLTIQRTEQRDSAMYRCASSLMAGQISGNTIYFGEGSWLTVV.

V gene TRBV5-6 combines with J gene TRBJ1-5; 10 nucleotides match TRBD1. The germline CDR1 and CDR2 sequences are SGHDT and YYEEEE. The CDR3 has 16 residues. V gave up 3 bases and J gave up 4 bases; unmatched junction bases: 7. As DNA, the CDR3 is TGTGCCAGCAGCTACCGGGACAGGGGAGCGAATCAGCCCCAGCATTTT. Amino acids: CASSYRDRGANQPQHF.

In its sample, this clone was seen a few times. This chain connects TRBV29-1 to TRBJ1-2; D not resolved. Trimming took off 3 bases at V and 8 bases at J, with 10 bases between the two ends. Per germline, CDR1 SQVTM and CDR2 ANQGSEA. The CDR3 is 11 amino acids. The CDR3 spells CSVDGIVGYTF. The CDR3 DNA follows: TGCAGCGTTGATGGGATCGTAGGCTACACCTTC.

This chain uses TRBV3-1 (or the pseudogene TRBV3-2) with TRBJ2-3; TRBD2 agrees at 10 bases. Germline CDR1 is LGHDT and CDR2 is YNNKEL (reference sequence). Losses at the gene ends were 1 base for V and 0 bases for J; bases not matched to a gene: 7. CDR3 length: 18 amino acids. The CDR3 region is CASSQGLSGGSSTDTQYF. CDR3 nucleotides: TGTGCCAGCAGCCAAGGCCTTAGCGGGGGGTCTAGCACAGATACGCAGTATTTT.

The rearrangement uses TRBV7-9 and TRBJ1-3; D perhaps matches TRBD1 (5 bases). This CDR3 contains 14 residues. Germline CDR1 SEHNR, CDR2 FQNEAQ (reference sequence). V was pared by 5 bases and J by 0 bases, with 8 bases between. The CDR3 reads CASSGGVSGNTIYF. CDR3 DNA sequence: TGTGCCAGCAGCGGAGGGGTCTCTGGAAACACCATATATTTT.

The chain has TRBV18 and TRBJ1-4; weak D call: TRBD1 (5 bases). The CDR3 runs 16 residues. The V gene lost 3 bases and the J gene lost 7 bases, with 18 bases spanning the gap. Germline CDR1 is KGHSH and CDR2 is LQKENI. CDR3 sequence reads: CASSPFSVREGEKLFF. The DNA for the CDR3 is TGTGCCAGCTCACCGTTTTCCGTCAGGGAGGGTGAAAAACTGTTTTTT. The variable domain in full, completed from reference TRBV18 and TRBJ1-4, reads NAGVMQNPRHLVRRRGQEARLRCSPMKGHSHVYWYRQLPEEGLKFMVYLQKENIIDESGMPKERFSAEFPKEGPSILRIQQVVRGDSAAYFCASSPFSVREGEKLFFGSGTQLSVL.